The source of this T cell receptor (beta chain) is a study of blood T cell repertoires in COVID-19. Libraries were prepared by immunoSEQ multiplex PCR; TCRdb keeps only in-frame clonotypes and omits some of them. The sample lists 200,000 to 250,000 clones; about nine tenths were seen once. Germline-derived CDR1 and CDR2 are SGDLS and YYNGEE. The CDR3 length is 15 residues. Trimming shortened V by 4 bases and J by 6 bases, and 20 bases separated the two germline ends. The TCR originated in a young man with COVID-19, enrolled during active disease. This rearrangement joins TRBV9 to TRBJ2-7; D call uncertain. The material sequenced was peripheral blood. In DNA form, the CDR3 reads TGTGCCAGCAGCTTCTCCCCCTTTTTAACCGGCGAGCAGTACTTC. Translating it yields CASSFSPFLTGEQYF.